The rows below give T cell receptor beta chains drawn from one sample of a study of blood T cell repertoires in COVID-19. Using immunoSEQ multiplex PCR, the repertoire was profiled, and TCRdb retains in-frame clones only, with some absent. The table lists more than 150,000 clones, around 89% of them singletons, with approximately 2.9% in the top ten. Sequences were obtained from peripheral blood. These receptor sequences come from a man aged 55 to 69 with acute or convalescent COVID-19. Both conserved end residues are part of each CDR3. D genes are given only for firm matches. Clone size is given for some rows only: seen once, a few or many times, or a class if the clone is expanded.

TRBV2	TRBD1	once	TRBJ1-6	14	TGTGCCAGCAGCCTCGGGCCAGGGGGGTCACCCCTCCACTTT	CASSLGPGGSPLHF
TRBV10-3	.	.	TRBJ1-2	13	TGTGCCATCAGCCTGGAGGCGGGCGGGGGCTACACCTTC	CAISLEAGGGYTF
TRBV7-9	.	.	TRBJ2-7	12	TGTGCCAGCAGCCAAAATAACGGGACACCCGACTTC	CASSQNNGTPDF
TRBV6-5	TRBD1	.	TRBJ1-2	14	TGTGCCAGCACCTCCGGACAGGGGAGGCTTGGCTACACCTTC	CASTSGQGRLGYTF
TRBV5-1	.	once	TRBJ1-2	14	TGCGCCAGCAGCTTTGACAGGCCCCCCAATGGCTACACCTTC	CASSFDRPPNGYTF
TRBV5-4	TRBD1	.	TRBJ1-2	13	TGTGCCAGCAGGCAGACAGGGCGCTATGGCTACACCTTC	CASRQTGRYGYTF
TRBV7-9	TRBD1	.	TRBJ2-2	16	TGTGCCAGCAGCAACCAACGGACAGGGAGAGCCGGGGAGCTGTTTTTT	CASSNQRTGRAGELFF
TRBV15	TRBD2	few	TRBJ2-7	18	TGTGCCACCAGCAGAGATGTCGCTAGCGGGGGCCCATCCTACGAGCAGTACTTC	CATSRDVASGGPSYEQYF
TRBV7-7	.	.	TRBJ2-2	13	TGTGCCAGCAGCCCCCAGAACACCGGGGAGCTGTTTTTT	CASSPQNTGELFF
TRBV12-3/TRBV12-4	.	.	TRBJ2-7	13	TGTGCCATCAAAAGCGGTGCCTCCTACGAGCAGTACTTC	CAIKSGASYEQYF
TRBV18	TRBD1	once	TRBJ2-3	13	TGTGCCAGCTCACCAGGGACAGGAGATACGCAGTATTTT	CASSPGTGDTQYF
TRBV29-1	.	.	TRBJ1-1	13	TGCAGCGTTGAGAAACAGGGACGGACTGAAGCTTTCTTT	CSVEKQGRTEAFF
TRBV4-2	TRBD2	.	TRBJ2-7	18	TGTGCCAGCAGCCAGCGGCCCAGTAGCGGGGGGGCCCCCTACGAGCAGTACTTC	CASSQRPSSGGAPYEQYF
TRBV12-3/TRBV12-4	.	.	TRBJ1-2	13	TGTGCCAGCAGTCAGGACACCCCTAGAGGCTACACCTTC	CASSQDTPRGYTF
TRBV13	TRBD1	.	TRBJ1-4	19	TGTGCCAGCAGCCCAACCAACCTAGCCCCGGGACAGGGTAATGAAAAACTGTTTTTT	CASSPTNLAPGQGNEKLFF
TRBV28	TRBD2	.	TRBJ2-1	14	TGTGCCAGCAGTCCACCCAGTCGGGGGGTGAAGCAGTTCTTC	CASSPPSRGVKQFF
TRBV6-5	TRBD1	.	TRBJ2-1	15	TGTGCCAGCAGCGACAGGGGCGAGGCCTACAATGAGCAGTTCTTC	CASSDRGEAYNEQFF
TRBV2	TRBD1	.	TRBJ1-6	15	TGTGCCAGCTCACCCGAGGACAGGGGAAATTCACCCCTCCACTTT	CASSPEDRGNSPLHF
TRBV19	TRBD1	.	TRBJ1-2	16	TGTGCCAGTAGTAACCCTCCGGGACAGGTTAACTATGGCTACACCTTC	CASSNPPGQVNYGYTF
TRBV12-5	TRBD2	.	TRBJ2-5	16	TGTGCTAGTGCCTCGACGCGGGGAGGGTCCCAAGAGACCCAGTACTTC	CASASTRGGSQETQYF
TRBV3-1/TRBV3-2	.	.	TRBJ1-4	18	TGTGCCAGCAGCCAAGAAAGAGGGCCCGGGTCGGCTAATGAAAAACTGTTTTTT	CASSQERGPGSANEKLFF
TRBV7-2	.	.	TRBJ1-5	15	TGTGCCAGCAGCTTAGAAAACAGGTTCAATCAGCCCCAGCATTTT	CASSLENRFNQPQHF
TRBV2	TRBD2	.	TRBJ2-3	17	TGTGCCAGACTCCCGGGACTAGCGGGGGTCGGCACAGATACGCAGTATTTT	CARLPGLAGVGTDTQYF
TRBV10-1	TRBD2	.	TRBJ2-1	14	TGCGCCAGCAGTGAGGGACTAGCAAGGAATGAGCAGTTCTTC	CASSEGLARNEQFF
TRBV7-9	.	.	TRBJ2-1	16	TGTGCCAGCAGCTTAGTAGGCCAGGGCTCCTACAATGAGCAGTTCTTC	CASSLVGQGSYNEQFF
TRBV7-2	.	few	TRBJ1-1	14	TGTGCCAGCAGCCCAGCGGTGAGCCAAGCTGAAGCTTTCTTT	CASSPAVSQAEAFF
TRBV4-2	.	.	TRBJ2-3	15	TGTGCCAGCAGCCAATACACGGAGGGCACAGATACGCAGTATTTT	CASSQYTEGTDTQYF
TRBV7-9	.	.	TRBJ2-2	13	TGTGCCAGCAGCTTAAGCGTCGCCGGGGAGCTGTTTTTT	CASSLSVAGELFF